A single sample gave rise to the 13 T cell receptor beta chains below, sequenced in a study of shared clonotypes between healthy human individuals. Terminally differentiated effector memory CD45RA+ cells were excluded by CCR7 positive selection of CD45RO-negative cells. Profiling relied on immunoSEQ multiplex PCR, and the TCRdb table lists in-frame clones only, not all of them. The sample has around 2.1 million clones; more than 85% are singletons. Sequenced material: naive CD8+ T cells from PBMCs. These receptors came from a man younger than 30 in good health. Some clones in this sample may be carry-over from other donors' samples.

The chain has TRBV5-4 and TRBJ2-5, with TRBD2 as a possible D gene (6 bases). The germline V and J ends were trimmed by 0 bases and 4 bases, with 10 bases remaining between them. CDR1 is SGHNT, CDR2 YYREEE, per germline (reference sequence). The CDR3 totals 14 residues. Written as DNA, the CDR3 is TGTGCCAGCAGCTTGGAACTAGCTGGAGAGACCCAGTACTTC. Translation gives CASSLELAGETQYF.

V usage is TRBV7-6 and J usage is TRBJ1-5; the D gene is possibly TRBD1 (5 bases). This CDR3 is built from 14 residues. Trimming took 5 bases from V and 2 from J, leaving 10 bases between them. Germline lookup yields CDR1 SGHVS and CDR2 FNYEAQ. The CDR3 DNA reads TGTGCCAGCAGCCCAGGGATGGGCAATCAGCCCCAGCATTTT. Protein product: CASSPGMGNQPQHF.

The genes are TRBV27 and TRBJ1-5, with D unresolved. Per germline, CDR1 MNHEY and CDR2 SMNVEV (reference sequence). This CDR3 is built from 14 residues. The V and J ends lost 1 base and 5 bases respectively, with 9 bases between them. This CDR3 reads CASSLYGRDQPQHF. The CDR3 DNA sequence: TGTGCCAGCAGTTTATACGGGAGGGATCAGCCCCAGCATTTT.

The chain carries TRBV7-9 and TRBJ2-2, with D unclear. V was pared by 5 bases and J by 1 base, with 8 bases between. The germline V gene has CDR1 SEHNR and CDR2 FQNEAQ (reference sequence). This CDR3 is 14 amino acids long. The DNA of the CDR3 is TGTGCCAGCAGCCCCACATTGAACACCGGGGAGCTGTTTTTT. It yields the protein CASSPTLNTGELFF.

About this clone itself: The sample holds other DNA sequences that translate to the same CDR3. V is TRBV9 and J is TRBJ2-5; the D gene is possibly TRBD2 (6 bases). The CDR3 consists of 15 residues. The germline gives CDR1 SGDLS, CDR2 YYNGEE. V was cut by 2 bases and J by 4 bases, with 15 bases left in between. CDR3: CASSVAGTGGETQYF. The CDR3 coding sequence is TGTGCCAGCAGCGTGGCCGGGACTGGCGGAGAGACCCAGTACTTC. Using reference TRBV9 and TRBJ2-5 for the parts outside the CDR3, the full variable domain is DSGVTQTPKHLITATGQRVTLRCSPRSGDLSVYWYQQSLDQGLQFLIQYYNGEERAKGNILERFSAQQFPDLHSELNLSSLELGDSALYFCASSVAGTGGETQYFGPGTRLLVL.

V is TRBV6-4 and J is TRBJ2-7; no clear D gene. The CDR3 loop spans 10 amino acids. The germline V gene encodes CDR1 MRHNA and CDR2 SNTAGT. Trimming took 9 bases from V and 0 from J, leaving 3 bases between them. The CDR3 here is CASPSYEQYF. Here the CDR3 DNA reads TGTGCCAGTCCCTCCTACGAGCAGTACTTC.

As for this clone: The sample carries other DNA sequences with the same CDR3. The chain has TRBV7-8 and TRBJ2-2, with D tentatively TRBD2 (5 bases). The V gene lost 1 base and the J gene lost 5 bases, with 5 bases spanning the gap. Looked up from germline, CDR1 is SGHVS and CDR2 is FQNEAQ. The CDR3 is made up of 13 amino acids. Here the CDR3 DNA reads TGTGCCAGCAGCTTAGGAGGGACCGGGGAGCTGTTTTTT. This encodes CASSLGGTGELFF.

This sequence joins TRBV7-3 and TRBJ2-1; D perhaps matches TRBD2 (5 bases). The V and J ends lost 3 bases and 0 bases respectively, with 9 bases between them. This CDR3 comprises 15 residues. The germline V gene encodes CDR1 SGHTA and CDR2 FQGTGA. In DNA, the CDR3 is TGTGCCAGCAGCTTCGACGGAGGCTCCTACAATGAGCAGTTCTTC. Amino acids: CASSFDGGSYNEQFF.

This chain joins TRBV4-3 and TRBJ2-7; 11 bases are a match to TRBD2. CDR1 LGHNA and CDR2 YSLEER come from the germline V gene. After removal of 9 bases from V and 1 base from J, the junction contained 8 bases not matched to a gene. CDR3 size: 15 residues. The CDR3 DNA reads TGCGCCAGTAGAGAGGGACTAGCGGAATCCTACGAGCAGTACTTC. Its translation is CASREGLAESYEQYF.

J is TRBJ2-2 and V is TRBV7-6, with 9 positions matching TRBD2. V was clipped by 1 base and J by 4 bases; unmatched bases: 10. Germline V lookup: CDR1 SGHVS, CDR2 FNYEAQ. CDR3 length: 18 amino acids. Here the CDR3 reads CASSLEDSGSEGTGELFF. Here the CDR3 DNA reads TGTGCCAGCAGCTTAGAGGATAGCGGGAGTGAAGGCACCGGGGAGCTGTTTTTT.

CDR3 sequence reads: CASSFGLAARDTQYF. CDR3 nucleotides: TGCGCCAGCAGCTTTGGACTAGCAGCGCGGGATACGCAGTATTTT. This chain uses TRBV5-1 with TRBJ2-3; 8 bases match TRBD2. The length of the CDR3 is 15 residues. Looked up from germline, CDR1 is SGHRS and CDR2 is YFSETQ. V lost 2 bases and J lost 6; bases outside the gene matches: 8.

The rearrangement joins TRBV27 to TRBJ1-1; TRBD1 is a possible D gene (5 bases). V lost 3 bases and J lost 5, with 13 bases in between. Germline V gene sequence: CDR1 MNHEY, CDR2 SMNVEV (reference sequence). This CDR3 is built from 14 residues. CDR3: CASSLHQGATEAFF. For the CDR3, the DNA is TGTGCCAGCAGTTTGCACCAGGGAGCGACTGAAGCTTTCTTT.

A word on this clone: This specimen includes other DNA sequences encoding the same CDR3. The V gene is TRBV5-1, the J gene TRBJ1-1, with 9 bases matching TRBD1. CDR1 is SGHRS and CDR2 is YFSETQ in the germline V gene. Unmatched junction bases numbered 2, after V lost 4 bases and J lost 4 bases. The CDR3 extends over 13 amino acids. CDR3 coding DNA: TGCGCCAGCAGCCCGGGACAGGGCACTGAAGCTTTCTTT. This sequence encodes CASSPGQGTEAFF.